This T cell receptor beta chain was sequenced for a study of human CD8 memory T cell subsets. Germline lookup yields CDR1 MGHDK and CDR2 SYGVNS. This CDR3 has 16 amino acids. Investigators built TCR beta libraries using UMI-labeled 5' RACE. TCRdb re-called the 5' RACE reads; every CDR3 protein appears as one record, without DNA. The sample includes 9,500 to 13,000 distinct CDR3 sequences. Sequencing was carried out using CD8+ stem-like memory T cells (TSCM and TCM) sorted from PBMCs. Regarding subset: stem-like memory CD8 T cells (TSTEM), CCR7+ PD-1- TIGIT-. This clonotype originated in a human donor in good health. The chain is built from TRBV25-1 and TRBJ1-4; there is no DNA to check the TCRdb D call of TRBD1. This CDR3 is CASSEYYRGIEEKLFF.